This T cell receptor (beta chain) appears in the sequencing data of a study of blood T cell repertoires in COVID-19. Turning to the study itself: Samples taken during acute and convalescent COVID-19 were collected in the United States, Italy and Spain.

The study recruited people aged roughly 18 to 100 years across some 23 US areas. Membership in each cohort depended on participant-reported clinical history. Recovery among Cohort 3 donors was established by two negative PCRs, clearance, or symptom resolution. CDR1 is LGHDT, CDR2 YNNKEL, per germline (reference sequence). This CDR3 region has 13 residues. V was clipped by 6 bases and J by 7 bases, with 10 bases between them. This clone was seen more than once but under ten times. Sequenced by immunoSEQ multiplex PCR; TCRdb stores in-frame clones only, minus some. The profile covers 190,000 or so clones, with 75% to 85% appearing a single time and about 10% taken by the ten largest.

The receptor's source is a middle-aged man who had recovered from COVID-19. The chain couples TRBV3-1 (or the pseudogene TRBV3-2) to TRBJ2-6; D may be TRBD2 (5 bases). Sequencing was done on a sample of PBMCs or T cells enriched from blood (not recorded which). DNA of the CDR3: TGTGCCAGCAGTCACACGGGAGCCAACGTCCTGACTTTC. Residues: CASSHTGANVLTF.